The entry below gives a single T cell receptor beta chain sequence along with its context. Its matching antigen is unknown. The CDR3 length is 15 residues. CDR1 and CDR2 from the germline V gene are MGHRA and YSYEKL. The J segment lost 1 base and the V segment lost 4 bases, leaving 5 bases of the junction unmatched. From RNA transcripts, TCR beta CDR3 regions were amplified. In the first-round RT-PCR of the TCR CDR3, the HTBI primer set was used. TCRdb re-called the multiplex PCR reads with MiXCR, one entry per CDR3 protein. The sample holds about 560,000 distinct CDR3 sequences, over 15% seen once. This entry belongs to a study of T cells in Graves' hyperthyroidism and ophthalmopathy. Study observations and caveats: In the blood, most expanded thyroid clonotypes above 0.001 appeared as well.

The TCR originated in a woman aged 18-29 years with Graves' hyperthyroidism. The chain has TRBV4-1 and TRBJ1-1; 8 nucleotides line up with TRBD1. The sequencing sample was made of blood. The CDR3 nucleotides are TGCGCCAGCAGCCTAGGACAGGGACAGAACACTGAAGCTTTCTTT. Residues: CASSLGQGQNTEAFF.